These 13 T cell receptor beta chains came from one sample sequenced in a study of Tregs in tolerant kidney transplant recipients (dated 2019 in TCRdb). Library preparation employed the immunoSEQ multiplex PCR assay. Held by TCRdb, this immuneACCESS table contains in-frame sequences only and omits some clones. Under half of the omission traces to an unresolved V gene where checked; the cause of the rest is unknown. For this sample there are about 50,000 clones; roughly nine tenths appear just once. The leading ten clones occupy about 14% of the sample. The transplants used related donors with nonmyeloablative bone marrow transplantation, and mixed chimerism in the human trials was transient. The specimen comprised CD8+ T cells from blood (PBMCs), sampled 12 months after the transplant. The receptors were gathered from a human patient who received a combined kidney and bone marrow transplant. After a transplant, not all T cells may be the patient's own; some may come from the graft donor.

This clone is deemed medium-sized (0.01 to 0.1%). The genes are TRBV4-3 and TRBJ2-6; D might be TRBD2 (5 bases). CDR1 is LGHNA and CDR2 is YSLEER in the germline V gene. There are 17 residues in the CDR3. Trimming took 0 bases from V and 0 from J, leaving 9 bases between them. The CDR3 is CASSQEGGLSGANVLTF. The CDR3 DNA is TGCGCCAGCAGCCAAGAAGGCGGGCTCTCTGGGGCCAACGTCCTGACTTTC.

The J gene is TRBJ2-1, the V gene TRBV27; 7 nucleotides match TRBD2. This CDR3 has 14 residues. Germline assignment: CDR1 MNHEY and CDR2 SMNVEV (reference sequence). The V and J ends lost 7 bases and 7 bases, in that order; junction bases with no gene match: 10. CDR3 in DNA: TGTGCCAGCAAGGGAGGACTAGTTCTTAATGAGCAGTTCTTC. Amino acids: CASKGGLVLNEQFF.

This clone has a single count. This rearrangement joins TRBV25-1 to TRBJ2-7, with TRBD1 matching over 10 bases. The length of the CDR3 is 14 residues. Germline V gene data show CDR1 as MGHDK and CDR2 as SYGVNS. V lost 5 bases to trimming and J lost 4 bases; unmatched junction nucleotides: 5. CDR3 sequence: CASSPGTGEYEQYF. The CDR3 nucleotides are TGTGCCAGCAGTCCAGGGACAGGGGAGTACGAGCAGTACTTC.

The J gene is TRBJ2-5, the V gene TRBV30; 7 nucleotides align to TRBD2. The CDR3 totals 14 residues. The V and J ends lost 0 bases and 5 bases, in that order; junction bases with no gene match: 6. Germline lookup yields CDR1 GTSNPN and CDR2 SVGIG (reference sequence). The CDR3 DNA follows: TGTGCCTGGAGTGTGCTTAGCGGGTTGGAGACCCAGTACTTC. Translated: CAWSVLSGLETQYF.

The chain employs TRBV7-9 and TRBJ1-4; D is ambiguous. Germline CDR1 SEHNR, CDR2 FQNEAQ (reference sequence). V shed 5 bases and J shed 8 bases, with 18 bases lying between them. CDR3 size: 15 residues. The CDR3 here is CASSSLRLGREKLFF. DNA for the CDR3: TGTGCCAGCAGCAGCCTCAGGCTAGGGAGGGAAAAACTGTTTTTT.

The V and J genes are TRBV5-1 and TRBJ2-7; D might be TRBD1 (5 bases). This CDR3 comprises 15 residues. V lost 0 bases and J 2 bases, leaving 12 bases between the germline ends. Germline V CDR1 and CDR2: SGHRS, YFSETQ. In DNA form, the CDR3 reads TGCGCCAGCAGCTTGGGGGGCGCCCCGACCTACGAGCAGTACTTC. The encoded protein is CASSLGGAPTYEQYF.

The genes are TRBV19 and TRBJ2-1; 10 bases fit TRBD2. Germline lookup yields CDR1 LNHDA and CDR2 SQIVND (reference sequence). V lost 0 bases, J lost 2 bases, and 4 bases stayed unmatched. The CDR3 runs to 17 residues. CDR3 amino acids: CASSIDSGRAPYNEQFF. The DNA of the CDR3 is TGTGCCAGTAGTATAGACAGCGGGAGGGCCCCCTACAATGAGCAGTTCTTC.

V is TRBV9 and J is TRBJ2-7; 8 bases agree with TRBD2. The germline CDR1 and CDR2 sequences are SGDLS and YYNGEE. The CDR3 covers 16 residues. V lost 0 bases to trimming and J lost 0 bases; unmatched junction nucleotides: 5. The CDR3 loop is CASSVAPSGSSYEQYF. CDR3 in DNA: TGTGCCAGCAGCGTAGCGCCAAGCGGGAGCTCCTACGAGCAGTACTTC.

This chain connects TRBV7-9 to TRBJ1-5, with 7 positions matching TRBD1. Trimming at V came to 5 bases and at J to 1 base, leaving 2 bases not matched to a gene. CDR3 length equals 14 residues. Germline V gene data show CDR1 as SEHNR and CDR2 as FQNEAQ (reference sequence). In nucleotides, the CDR3 is TGTGCCAGCAGCCGGGACAGCAGCAATCAGCCCCAGCATTTT. Its protein is CASSRDSSNQPQHF.

The chain uses TRBV4-1 and TRBJ2-7, with TRBD1 matching 7 bases. V shed 2 bases and J 4 bases; nucleotides not matched to a gene: 5. The CDR3 contains 14 residues. Germline-derived CDR1 and CDR2 are MGHRA and YSYEKL. CDR3 region: CASSQPGQRYEQYF. The CDR3 nucleotides read TGCGCCAGCAGCCAACCGGGACAGAGGTACGAGCAGTACTTC.

The V call is TRBV7-8, the J call TRBJ2-7, with 11 nucleotides matching TRBD2. V dropped 0 bases and J dropped 3; count of bases not matched to a gene: 4. The CDR3 is 16 amino acids. Germline-derived CDR1 and CDR2 are SGHVS and FQNEAQ. CDR3 sequence (DNA): TGTGCCAGCAGCTTAGCTGTAGCGGGAGGGTTCTACGAGCAGTACTTC. Encoded protein: CASSLAVAGGFYEQYF.

This clone was seen only once. V is TRBV7-6 and J is TRBJ2-5; D ambiguous. Germline-derived CDR1 and CDR2 are SGHVS and FNYEAQ. This CDR3 spans 12 amino acids. Trimming took off 2 bases at V and 4 bases at J, with 5 bases between the two ends. Written as DNA, the CDR3 is TGTGCCAGCAGCTTATTCGTAGAGACCCAGTACTTC. As protein: CASSLFVETQYF.

The V gene is TRBV6-5, the J gene TRBJ2-7; D is ambiguous. This CDR3 is built from 15 residues. The germline CDR1 and CDR2 sequences are MNHEY and SVGAGI. The V end was cut by 4 bases, the J end by 3 bases, with 16 bases between. The CDR3 DNA reads as TGTGCCAGCAGTTCCCAACGGTGGGCTAACTACGAGCAGTACTTC. This codes for CASSSQRWANYEQYF.